Detailed here is one T cell receptor (beta chain). The sample originates from a study of control samples from healthy donors and cancer patients. This table comes from immunoSEQ multiplex PCR, and its TCRdb copy is limited to in-frame clones, with some not included. The sample carries over 100,000 clones, around 90% recorded once. The receptor was isolated from a woman under 30 in good health. The source material was blood.

The CDR3 DNA sequence: TGTGCCAGTAGTTCAACCTGGACAGCGAGAAACACCATATATTTT. Translated: CASSSTWTARNTIYF. The genes are TRBV19 and TRBJ1-3; weak D call: TRBD1 (6 bases). The CDR3 has 15 amino acids. Trimming stripped 5 bases from V and 5 bases from J, with 16 bases between. In germline, CDR1 is LNHDA, CDR2 SQIVND (reference sequence).